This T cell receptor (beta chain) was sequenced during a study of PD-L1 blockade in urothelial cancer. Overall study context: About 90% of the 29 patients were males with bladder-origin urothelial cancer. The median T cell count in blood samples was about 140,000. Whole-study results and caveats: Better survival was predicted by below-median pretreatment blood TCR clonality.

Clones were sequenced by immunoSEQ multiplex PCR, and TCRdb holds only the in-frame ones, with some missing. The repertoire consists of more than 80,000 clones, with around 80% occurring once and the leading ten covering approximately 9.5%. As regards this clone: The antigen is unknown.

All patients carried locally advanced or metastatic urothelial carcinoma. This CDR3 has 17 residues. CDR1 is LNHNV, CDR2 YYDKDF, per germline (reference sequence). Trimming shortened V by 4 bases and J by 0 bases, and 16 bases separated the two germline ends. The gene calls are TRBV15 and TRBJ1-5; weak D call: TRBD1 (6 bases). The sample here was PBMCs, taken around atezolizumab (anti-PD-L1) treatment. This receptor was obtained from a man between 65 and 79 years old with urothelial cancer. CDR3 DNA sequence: TGTGCCACCAGCACTCAGGGGAGTGGGTATAGCAATCAGCCCCAGCATTTT. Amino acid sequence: CATSTQGSGYSNQPQHF. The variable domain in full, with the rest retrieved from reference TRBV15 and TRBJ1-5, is DAMVIQNPRYQVTQFGKPVTLSCSQTLNHNVMYWYQQKSSQAPKLLFHYYDKDFNNEADTPDNFQSRRPNTSFCFLDIRSPGLGDTAMYLCATSTQGSGYSNQPQHFGDGTRLSIL.